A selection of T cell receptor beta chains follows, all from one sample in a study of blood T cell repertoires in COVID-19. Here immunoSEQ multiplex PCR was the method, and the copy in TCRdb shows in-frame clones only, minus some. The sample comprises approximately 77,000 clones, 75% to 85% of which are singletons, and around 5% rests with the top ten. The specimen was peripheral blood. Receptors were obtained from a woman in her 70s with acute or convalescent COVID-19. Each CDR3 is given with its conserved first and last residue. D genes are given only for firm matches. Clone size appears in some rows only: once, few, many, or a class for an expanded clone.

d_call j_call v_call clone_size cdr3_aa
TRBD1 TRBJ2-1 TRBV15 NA CATSRDRDSYNEQFF
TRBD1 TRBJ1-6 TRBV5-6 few CASSRDRFSGPLHF
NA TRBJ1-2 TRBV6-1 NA CASSEIAQGWYGYTF
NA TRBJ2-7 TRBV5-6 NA CASSFLLQGSYEQYF
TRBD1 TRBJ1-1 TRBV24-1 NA CATSTGGTEAFF
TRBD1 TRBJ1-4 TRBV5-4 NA CASSSQGAGEKLFF
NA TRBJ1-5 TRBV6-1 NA CASSEAFFRSVNQPQHF
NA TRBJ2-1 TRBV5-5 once CASSLVGSSYNEQFF
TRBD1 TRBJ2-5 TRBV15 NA CAAQQDRGFRETQYF
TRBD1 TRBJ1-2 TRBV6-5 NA CASRPNTGGNGYTF
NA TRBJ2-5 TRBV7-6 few CASSLELLIQETQYF
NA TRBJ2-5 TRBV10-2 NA CASSDGQGPETQYF
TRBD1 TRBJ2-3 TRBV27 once CASSPGGPVTDTQYF
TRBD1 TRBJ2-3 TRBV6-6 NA CASSRDRVGADTQYF